The 5 T cell receptor beta chains presented below share a single source sample, sequenced in a study of cytomegalovirus exposure and HLA in healthy donors. The PCR ran on 60 Vbeta and 13 Jbeta primers. Assay used: immunoSEQ multiplex PCR; TCRdb lists only in-frame clones, some missing. This repertoire shows roughly 180,000 clones, approximately 77% found once; its top ten account for around 2.6%. Source material: PBMCs. The receptors come from a female donor in good health and CMV-seronegative.

This clone occurred a few times. This chain links TRBV2 with TRBJ2-4, with TRBD1 as a possible D gene (6 bases). Germline V gene data show CDR1 as SNHLY and CDR2 as FYNNEI. The V end lost 6 bases, the J end lost 5 bases, and 14 bases lay between the germline ends. The CDR3 covers 14 residues. CDR3 sequence (DNA): TGTGCCAGCAGCGGATTGGACAGACAAAACATTCAGTACTTC. Protein sequence: CASSGLDRQNIQYF. Full variable domain (missing parts from reference TRBV2 and TRBJ2-4): EPEVTQTPSHQVTQMGQEVILRCVPISNHLYFYWYRQILGQKVEFLVSFYNNEISEKSEIFDDQFSVERPDGSNFTLKIRSTKLEDSAMYFCASSGLDRQNIQYFGAGTRLSVL.

The rearrangement joins TRBV7-9 to TRBJ2-3, with D possibly matching TRBD2 (6 bases). The CDR3 is 17 residues long. Germline V gene data show CDR1 as SEHNR and CDR2 as FQNEAQ (reference sequence). V dropped 3 bases and J dropped 0 bases, with 16 bases sitting between them. The CDR3 loop reads CASSFLSGGLSTDTQYF. DNA of the CDR3: TGTGCCAGCAGCTTTTTGTCCGGGGGACTTAGCACAGATACGCAGTATTTT.

This chain links TRBV10-1 with TRBJ2-3; D is undetermined. The CDR3 covers 11 residues. Germline values: CDR1 WNHNN, CDR2 SYGVQD (reference sequence). V was shortened by 9 bases and J by 0 bases, with 4 bases between the two germline ends. DNA of the CDR3: TGCGCCAGACAAAGCACAGATACGCAGTATTTT. Translation gives CARQSTDTQYF.

V is TRBV5-1 and J is TRBJ1-1, with a tentative D call TRBD1 (5 bases). Germline CDR1 reads SGHRS; CDR2 reads YFSETQ. The CDR3 length is 14 residues. The V gene lost 5 bases and the J gene lost 5 bases, with 16 bases spanning the gap. CDR3 sequence (DNA): TGCGCCAGCAGACCGTTCGGGGGGGAGACTGAAGCTTTCTTT. Encoded protein: CASRPFGGETEAFF.

The rearrangement joins TRBV30 to TRBJ2-5; TRBD1 is a possible D gene (6 bases). V gave up 4 bases and J gave up 4 bases, with 13 bases separating them. From germline, CDR1 is GTSNPN and CDR2 SVGIG (reference sequence). This CDR3 is built from 13 residues. CDR3 in amino acids: CAWTPTGTETQYF. Written as DNA, the CDR3 is TGTGCCTGGACCCCCACAGGGACAGAGACCCAGTACTTC.